This T cell receptor (beta chain) was documented in a study of T cells after yellow fever vaccination. TCRdb called the 5' RACE reads again in MiXCR, with one record for every CDR3 protein. The sample includes some 340,000 distinct CDR3 sequences, about 4% seen only once; the top ten take around 24%. This clonotype was recorded at least ten times. Trimming cost V 1 base and J 0 bases; bases outside gene matches: 2. CDR1 is DFQATT and CDR2 is SNEGSKA in the germline V gene (reference sequence). The CDR3 covers 14 residues. The source material was PBMCs, sampled 5 days after the yellow fever booster vaccination. V is TRBV20-1 and J is TRBJ2-5; 7 bases map to TRBD2. The source is a man aged 18 to 29 who received the YFV17D yellow fever vaccine. The CDR3 loop reads CSARAGGNQETQYF. The DNA of the CDR3 is TGCAGTGCTAGAGCGGGGGGTAACCAAGAGACCCAGTACTTC.